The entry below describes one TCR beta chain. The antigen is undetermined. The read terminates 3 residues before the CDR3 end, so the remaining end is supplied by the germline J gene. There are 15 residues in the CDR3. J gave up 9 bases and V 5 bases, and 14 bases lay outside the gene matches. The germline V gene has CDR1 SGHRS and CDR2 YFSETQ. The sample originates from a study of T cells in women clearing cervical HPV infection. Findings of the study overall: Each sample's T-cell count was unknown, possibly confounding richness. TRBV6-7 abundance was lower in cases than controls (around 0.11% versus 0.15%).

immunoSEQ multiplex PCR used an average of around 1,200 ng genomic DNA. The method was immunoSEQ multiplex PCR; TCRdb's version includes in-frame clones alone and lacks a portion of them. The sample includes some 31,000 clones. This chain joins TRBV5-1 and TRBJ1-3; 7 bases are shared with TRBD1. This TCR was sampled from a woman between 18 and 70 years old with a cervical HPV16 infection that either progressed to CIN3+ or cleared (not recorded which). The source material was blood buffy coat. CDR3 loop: CASRPGTESFPTIYF. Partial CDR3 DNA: TGCGCCAGCAGACCCGGGACAGAAAGTTTTCCCACC.